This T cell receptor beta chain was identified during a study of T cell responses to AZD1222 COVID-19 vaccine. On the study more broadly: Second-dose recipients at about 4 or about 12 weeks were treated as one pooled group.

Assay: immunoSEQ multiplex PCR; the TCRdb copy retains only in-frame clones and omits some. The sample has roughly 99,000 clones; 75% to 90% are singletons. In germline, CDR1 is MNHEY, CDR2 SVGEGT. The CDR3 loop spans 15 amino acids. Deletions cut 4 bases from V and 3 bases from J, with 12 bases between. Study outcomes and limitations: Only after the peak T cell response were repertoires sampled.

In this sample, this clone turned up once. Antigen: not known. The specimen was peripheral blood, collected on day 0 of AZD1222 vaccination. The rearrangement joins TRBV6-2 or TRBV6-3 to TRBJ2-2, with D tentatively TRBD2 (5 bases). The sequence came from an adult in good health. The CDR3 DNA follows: TGTGCCAGCAGTTTCTCGGGGTCTCACACCGGGGAGCTGTTTTTT. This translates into CASSFSGSHTGELFF.